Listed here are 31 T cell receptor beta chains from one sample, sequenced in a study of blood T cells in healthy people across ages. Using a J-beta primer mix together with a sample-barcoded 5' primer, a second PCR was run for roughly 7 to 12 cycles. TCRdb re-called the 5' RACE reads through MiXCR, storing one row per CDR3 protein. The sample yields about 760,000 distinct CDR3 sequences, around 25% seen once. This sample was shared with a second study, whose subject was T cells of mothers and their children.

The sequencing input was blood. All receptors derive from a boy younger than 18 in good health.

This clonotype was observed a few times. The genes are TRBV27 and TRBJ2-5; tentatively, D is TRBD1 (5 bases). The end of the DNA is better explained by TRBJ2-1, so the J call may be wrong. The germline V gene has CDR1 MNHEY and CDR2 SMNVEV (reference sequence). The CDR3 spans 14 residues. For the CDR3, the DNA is TGTGCCAGCAGTTTAGCAGGGAACTTCAATGAGCAGTTCTTC. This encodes CASSLAGNFNEQFF.

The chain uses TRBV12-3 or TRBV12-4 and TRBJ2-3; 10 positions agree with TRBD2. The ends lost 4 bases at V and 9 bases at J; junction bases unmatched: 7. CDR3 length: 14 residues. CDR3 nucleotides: TGTGCCAGCAGTTCCAGCGGGAGGGACGAGACGCAGTATTTT. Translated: CASSSSGRDETQYF.

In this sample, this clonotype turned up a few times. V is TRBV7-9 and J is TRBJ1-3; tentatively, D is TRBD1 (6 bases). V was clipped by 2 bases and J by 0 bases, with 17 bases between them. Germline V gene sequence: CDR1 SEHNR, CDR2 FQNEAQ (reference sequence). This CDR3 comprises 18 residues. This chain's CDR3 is CASSLLPPGHLSGNTIYF. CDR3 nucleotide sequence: TGTGCCAGCAGCTTACTGCCTCCGGGACACCTCTCTGGAAACACCATATATTTT.

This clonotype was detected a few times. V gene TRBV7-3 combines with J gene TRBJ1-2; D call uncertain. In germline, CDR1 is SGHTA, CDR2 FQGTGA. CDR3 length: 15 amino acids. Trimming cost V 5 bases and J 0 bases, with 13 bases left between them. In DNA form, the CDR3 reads TGTGCCAGCAGCCCGACCGCCGGAACTAACTATGGCTACACCTTC. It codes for CASSPTAGTNYGYTF. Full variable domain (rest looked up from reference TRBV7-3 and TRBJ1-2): GAGVSQTPSNKVTEKGKYVELRCDPISGHTALYWYRQSLGQGPEFLIYFQGTGAADDSGLPNDRFFAVRPEGSVSTLKIQRTERGDSAVYLCASSPTAGTNYGYTFGSGTRLTVV.

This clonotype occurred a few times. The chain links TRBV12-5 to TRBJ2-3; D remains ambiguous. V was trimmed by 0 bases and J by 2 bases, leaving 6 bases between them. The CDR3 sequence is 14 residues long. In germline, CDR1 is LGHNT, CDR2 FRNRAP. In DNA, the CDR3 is TGTGCTAGTGGTTTGGTTGGCCCCACAGATACGCAGTATTTT. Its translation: CASGLVGPTDTQYF.

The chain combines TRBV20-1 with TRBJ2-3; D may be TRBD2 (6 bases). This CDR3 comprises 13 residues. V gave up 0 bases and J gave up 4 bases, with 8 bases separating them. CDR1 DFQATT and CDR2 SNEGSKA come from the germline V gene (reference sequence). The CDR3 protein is CSARDWGADTQYF. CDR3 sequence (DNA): TGCAGTGCTAGAGATTGGGGGGCAGATACGCAGTATTTT.

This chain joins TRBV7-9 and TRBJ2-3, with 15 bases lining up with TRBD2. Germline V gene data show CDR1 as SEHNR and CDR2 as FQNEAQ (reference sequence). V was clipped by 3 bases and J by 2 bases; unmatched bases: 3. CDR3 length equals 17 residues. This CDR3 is CASSFGTSGGFTDTQYF. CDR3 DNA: TGTGCCAGCAGCTTCGGGACTAGCGGGGGGTTCACAGATACGCAGTATTTT.

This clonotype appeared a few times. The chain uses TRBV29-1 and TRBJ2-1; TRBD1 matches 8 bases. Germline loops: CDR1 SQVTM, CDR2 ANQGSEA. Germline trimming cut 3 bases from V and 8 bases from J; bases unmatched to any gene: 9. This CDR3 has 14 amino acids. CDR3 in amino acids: CSVEAWTGSDEQFF. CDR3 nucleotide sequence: TGCAGCGTTGAGGCTTGGACAGGGAGTGATGAGCAGTTCTTC.

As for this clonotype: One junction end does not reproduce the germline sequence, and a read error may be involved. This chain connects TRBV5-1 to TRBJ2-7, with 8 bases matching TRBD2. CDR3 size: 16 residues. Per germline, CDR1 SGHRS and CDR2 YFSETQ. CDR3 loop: CASGLDAAGVSYEQYF. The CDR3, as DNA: TGCGCCAGCGGCTTGGATGCAGCGGGAGTCTCCTACGAGCAGTACTTC.

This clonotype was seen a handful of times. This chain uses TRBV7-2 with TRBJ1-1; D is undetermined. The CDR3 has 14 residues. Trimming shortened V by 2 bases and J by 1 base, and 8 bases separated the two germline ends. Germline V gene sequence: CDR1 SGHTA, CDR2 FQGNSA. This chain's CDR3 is CASSLKPPNTEAFF. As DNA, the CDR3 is TGTGCCAGCAGCTTAAAGCCGCCGAACACTGAAGCTTTCTTT.

The CDR3 sequence: CASSWDRGVSYEQYF. Here the CDR3 DNA reads TGCGCCAGCAGCTGGGACAGGGGGGTATCCTACGAGCAGTACTTC. The rearrangement uses TRBV5-1 and TRBJ2-7; TRBD1 matches at 11 bases. V shed 3 bases and J 1 base; nucleotides not matched to a gene: 3. The CDR3 length is 15 residues. CDR1 and CDR2 (germline): SGHRS, YFSETQ. Filled out from reference TRBV5-1 and TRBJ2-7, the complete variable domain reads KAGVTQTPRYLIKTRGQQVTLSCSPISGHRSVSWYQQTPGQGLQFLFEYFSETQRNKGNFPGRFSGRQFSNSRSEMNVSTLELGDSALYLCASSWDRGVSYEQYFGPGTRLTVT.

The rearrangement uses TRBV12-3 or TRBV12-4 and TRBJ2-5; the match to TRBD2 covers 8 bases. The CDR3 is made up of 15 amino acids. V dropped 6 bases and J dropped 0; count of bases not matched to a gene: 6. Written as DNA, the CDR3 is TGTGCCAGCAGCCCTGGGCGGGAGGACCAAGAGACCCAGTACTTC. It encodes CASSPGREDQETQYF.

The CDR3 DNA sequence: TGTGCCAGCAGCCATCTCGGTGGACAGTTGGATGAAAAACTGTTTTTT. Its translation is CASSHLGGQLDEKLFF. The V call is TRBV3-1, the J call TRBJ1-4; maybe TRBD1 (6 bases). V gave up 3 bases and J gave up 6 bases, with 17 bases separating them. This CDR3 contains 16 residues. CDR1 is LGHDT and CDR2 is YNNKEL in the germline V gene (reference sequence).

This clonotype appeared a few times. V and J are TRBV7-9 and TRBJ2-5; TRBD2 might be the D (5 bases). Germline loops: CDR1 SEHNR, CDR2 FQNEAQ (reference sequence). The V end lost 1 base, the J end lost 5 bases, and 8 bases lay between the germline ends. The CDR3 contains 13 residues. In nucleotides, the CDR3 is TGTGCCAGCAGCTTAGGAGGGTTCGAGACCCAGTACTTC. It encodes CASSLGGFETQYF.

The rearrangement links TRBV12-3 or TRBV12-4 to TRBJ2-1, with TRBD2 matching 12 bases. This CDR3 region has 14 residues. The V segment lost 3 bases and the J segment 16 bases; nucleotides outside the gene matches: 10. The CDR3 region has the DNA TGTGCCAGCAGTTTTAGGGGGACTAGCGGGTGGCCCTTCTTC. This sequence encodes CASSFRGTSGWPFF.

The CDR3 region has the DNA TGCAGTGCCCTCCACCGGGACAGGGGCTACGAGCAGTACTTC. It translates to CSALHRDRGYEQYF. This rearrangement joins TRBV20-1 to TRBJ2-7; 10 nucleotides line up with TRBD1. V lost 6 bases to trimming and J lost 3 bases; unmatched junction nucleotides: 8. Germline CDR1 and CDR2: DFQATT and SNEGSKA (reference sequence). The length of the CDR3 is 14 residues.

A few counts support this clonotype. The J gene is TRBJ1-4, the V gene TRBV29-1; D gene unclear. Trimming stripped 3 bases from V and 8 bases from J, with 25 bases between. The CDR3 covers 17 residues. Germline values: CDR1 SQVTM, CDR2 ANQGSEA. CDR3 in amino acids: CSVEIVLDSAREEKLFF. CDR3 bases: TGCAGCGTTGAGATAGTATTGGACTCCGCTCGGGAGGAAAAACTGTTTTTT.

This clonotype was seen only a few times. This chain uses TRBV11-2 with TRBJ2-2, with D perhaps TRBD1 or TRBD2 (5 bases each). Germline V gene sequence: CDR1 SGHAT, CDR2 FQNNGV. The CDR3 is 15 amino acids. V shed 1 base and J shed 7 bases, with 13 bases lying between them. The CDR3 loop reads CASSLGTGGVGELFF. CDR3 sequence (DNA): TGTGCCAGCAGCTTAGGCACAGGAGGCGTCGGGGAGCTGTTTTTT.

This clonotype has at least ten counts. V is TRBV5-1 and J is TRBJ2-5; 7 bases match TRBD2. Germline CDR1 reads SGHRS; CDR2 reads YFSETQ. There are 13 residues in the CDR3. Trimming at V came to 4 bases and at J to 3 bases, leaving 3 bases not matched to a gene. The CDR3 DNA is TGCGCCAGCAGCCAGGGACTAAAAGAGACCCAGTACTTC. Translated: CASSQGLKETQYF. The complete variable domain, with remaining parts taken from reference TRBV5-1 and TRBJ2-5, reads KAGVTQTPRYLIKTRGQQVTLSCSPISGHRSVSWYQQTPGQGLQFLFEYFSETQRNKGNFPGRFSGRQFSNSRSEMNVSTLELGDSALYLCASSQGLKETQYFGPGTRLLVL.

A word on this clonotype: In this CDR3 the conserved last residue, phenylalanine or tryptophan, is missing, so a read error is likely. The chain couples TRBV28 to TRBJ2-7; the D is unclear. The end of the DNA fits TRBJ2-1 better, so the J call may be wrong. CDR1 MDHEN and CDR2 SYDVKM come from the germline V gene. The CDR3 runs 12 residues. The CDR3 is CASSLSPNEQFL. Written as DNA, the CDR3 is TGTGCCAGCAGCCTTTCCCCCAATGAGCAGTTCCTC.

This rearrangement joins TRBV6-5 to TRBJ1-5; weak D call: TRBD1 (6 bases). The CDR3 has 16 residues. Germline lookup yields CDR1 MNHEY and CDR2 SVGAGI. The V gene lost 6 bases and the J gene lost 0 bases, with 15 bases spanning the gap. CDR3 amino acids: CASSPGTTYSNQPQHF. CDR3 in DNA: TGTGCCAGCAGCCCCGGGACAACTTATAGCAATCAGCCCCAGCATTTT.

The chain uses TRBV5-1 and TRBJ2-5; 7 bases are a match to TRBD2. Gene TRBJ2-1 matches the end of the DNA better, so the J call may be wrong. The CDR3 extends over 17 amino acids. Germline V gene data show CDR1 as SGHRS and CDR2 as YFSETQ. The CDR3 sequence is CASSIGAGLLADNEQFF. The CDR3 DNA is TGCGCCAGCAGCATCGGGGCAGGTCTTCTAGCGGACAATGAGCAGTTCTTC.

The CDR3 region has the DNA TGTGCCAGCAGCTTAGCAGGGACAGGTATTTACGAGCAGTACTTC. Translated: CASSLAGTGIYEQYF. The chain employs TRBV7-6 and TRBJ2-7, with 8 bases matching TRBD1. The junction had 5 bases not matched to a gene; V was cut back by 0 bases and J by 4 bases. The germline gives CDR1 SGHVS, CDR2 FNYEAQ. The CDR3 is 15 residues long. The full variable domain, with the rest looked up from reference TRBV7-6 and TRBJ2-7, is GAGVSQSPRYKVTKRGQDVALRCDPISGHVSLYWYRQALGQGPEFLTYFNYEAQQDKSGLPNDRFSAERPEGSISTLTIQRTEQRDSAMYRCASSLAGTGIYEQYFGPGTRLTVT.

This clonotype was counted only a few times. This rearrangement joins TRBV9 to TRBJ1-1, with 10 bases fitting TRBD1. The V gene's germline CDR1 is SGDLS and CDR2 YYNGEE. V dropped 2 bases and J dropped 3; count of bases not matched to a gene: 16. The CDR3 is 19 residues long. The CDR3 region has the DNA TGTGCCAGCAGCGTGGACCAGAGCCGGGACAGGGGACCCGACACTGAAGCTTTCTTT. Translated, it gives CASSVDQSRDRGPDTEAFF.

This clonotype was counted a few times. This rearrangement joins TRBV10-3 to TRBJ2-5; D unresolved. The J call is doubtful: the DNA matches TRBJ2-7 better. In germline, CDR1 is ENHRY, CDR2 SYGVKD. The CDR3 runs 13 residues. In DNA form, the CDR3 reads TGTGCCATCGGCCGAGAAACTCTCTGCGAGCAGTACTTC. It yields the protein CAIGRETLCEQYF.

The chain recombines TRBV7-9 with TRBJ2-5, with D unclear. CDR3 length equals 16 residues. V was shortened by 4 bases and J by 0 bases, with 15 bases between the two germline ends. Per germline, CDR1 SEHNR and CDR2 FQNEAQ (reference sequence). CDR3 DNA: TGTGCCAGCAGCTCCACTATTGGCGAGGACCAAGAGACCCAGTACTTC. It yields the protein CASSSTIGEDQETQYF.

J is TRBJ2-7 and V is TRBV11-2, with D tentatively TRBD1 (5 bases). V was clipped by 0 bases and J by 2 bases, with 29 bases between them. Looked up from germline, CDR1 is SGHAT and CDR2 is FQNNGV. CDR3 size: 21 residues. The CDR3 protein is CASSLEYTGPYPPLVPYEQYF. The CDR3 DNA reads TGTGCCAGCAGCTTAGAATACACAGGACCTTATCCCCCCCTCGTCCCCTACGAGCAGTACTTC.

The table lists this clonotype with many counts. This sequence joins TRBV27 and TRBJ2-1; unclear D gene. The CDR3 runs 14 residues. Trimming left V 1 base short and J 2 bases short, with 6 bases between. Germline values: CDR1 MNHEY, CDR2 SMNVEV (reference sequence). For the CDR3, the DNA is TGTGCCAGCAGTTTATTTACAGCCTACAATGAGCAGTTCTTC. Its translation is CASSLFTAYNEQFF.

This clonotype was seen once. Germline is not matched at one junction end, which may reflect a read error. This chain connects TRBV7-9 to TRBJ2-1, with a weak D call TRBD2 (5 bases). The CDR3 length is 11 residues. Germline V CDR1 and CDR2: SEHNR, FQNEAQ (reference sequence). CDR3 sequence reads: CASSFETTEYF. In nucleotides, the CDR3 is TGTGCCAGCAGCTTCGAGACTACGGAGTACTTC.

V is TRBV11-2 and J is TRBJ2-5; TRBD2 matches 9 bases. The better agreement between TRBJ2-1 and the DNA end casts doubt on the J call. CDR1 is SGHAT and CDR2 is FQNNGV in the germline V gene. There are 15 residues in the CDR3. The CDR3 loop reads CASTPSGRRRNEQFF. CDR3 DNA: TGTGCCAGCACCCCCAGCGGGAGGCGCCGCAATGAGCAGTTCTTC.

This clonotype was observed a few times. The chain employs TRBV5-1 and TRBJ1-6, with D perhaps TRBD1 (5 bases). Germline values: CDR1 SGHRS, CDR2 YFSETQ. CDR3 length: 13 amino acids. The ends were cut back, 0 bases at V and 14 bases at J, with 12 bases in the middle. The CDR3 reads CASSLEVRGSLHF. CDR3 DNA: TGCGCCAGCAGCTTGGAGGTCCGGGGGTCCCTCCACTTT.